These 21 T cell receptor beta chains came from one sample sequenced in a study of post-analysis software for immune sequencing data. Study-wide results and limits: Five TRBV segments, including TRBV5-6, TRBV5-1 and TRBV20-1, were more frequent in patients than controls.

cDNA libraries for TCR beta contained unique molecular identifiers. TCRdb ran MiXCR on the PCR reads and lists one entry per CDR3 protein. The sample lists more than 450,000 distinct CDR3 sequences, around 44% occurring once. Antigens for these TCRs are unknown. Sequencing was done on a sample of blood. These receptors were obtained from a girl aged 10-17 years with multiple sclerosis.

This clonotype was seen repeatedly, ten times or more. The chain uses TRBV13 and TRBJ2-5; TRBD2 might be the D (6 bases). The germline CDR1 and CDR2 sequences are PRHDT and FYEKMQ (reference sequence). V lost 5 bases to trimming and J lost 5 bases, with 6 bases between them. This CDR3 is 11 amino acids long. Here the CDR3 reads CASSAGETQYF. The CDR3 nucleotides are TGTGCCAGCAGCGCGGGGGAGACCCAGTACTTC.

The chain employs TRBV29-1 and TRBJ2-1, with 9 bases aligning to TRBD1. The CDR3 has 16 amino acids. The junction had 10 bases not matched to a gene; V was cut back by 7 bases and J by 0 bases. Germline V gives CDR1 SQVTM, CDR2 ANQGSEA. This CDR3 reads CSDLRQGVSSYNEQFF. CDR3 bases: TGCAGCGACCTACGACAGGGGGTGAGCTCCTACAATGAGCAGTTCTTC.

V gene TRBV5-6 combines with J gene TRBJ2-6; D unclear. CDR3 length equals 16 residues. Trimming left V 2 bases short and J 3 bases short, with 12 bases between. The germline V gene encodes CDR1 SGHDT and CDR2 YYEEEE. CDR3 sequence reads: CASSFARHRGANVLTF. The CDR3 bases are TGTGCCAGCAGCTTTGCCCGGCATCGTGGGGCCAACGTCCTGACTTTC.

This chain links TRBV29-1 with TRBJ1-4, with D unresolved. CDR3 length equals 12 residues. Trimming stripped 6 bases from V and 5 bases from J, with 10 bases between. Germline assignment: CDR1 SQVTM and CDR2 ANQGSEA. The CDR3 protein is CSVGLPNEKLFF. DNA for the CDR3: TGCAGCGTCGGACTGCCCAATGAAAAACTGTTTTTT.

This chain connects TRBV7-8 to TRBJ1-1; the D is unclear. Trimming pared 3 bases from V and 3 bases from J, leaving 11 bases between. There are 14 residues in the CDR3. Germline loops: CDR1 SGHVS, CDR2 FQNEAQ. The CDR3 sequence: CASSFRPWDTEAFF. The CDR3 region has the DNA TGTGCCAGCAGCTTTCGTCCGTGGGACACTGAAGCTTTCTTT.

This rearrangement joins TRBV6-2 or TRBV6-3 to TRBJ2-1; the D is unclear. Trimming shortened V by 4 bases and J by 2 bases, and 6 bases separated the two germline ends. This CDR3 is 13 amino acids long. In germline, CDR1 is MNHEY, CDR2 SVGEGT. The DNA of the CDR3 is TGTGCCAGCAGTTCATACCCCTACAATGAGCAGTTCTTC. Translated, it gives CASSSYPYNEQFF.

The rearrangement uses TRBV6-1 and TRBJ2-2; D unclear. This CDR3 has 13 residues. The ends were cut back, 6 bases at V and 7 bases at J, with 12 bases in the middle. Germline V gives CDR1 MNHNS, CDR2 SASEGT. CDR3 loop: CASRTQPDGELFF. The CDR3 bases are TGTGCCAGCAGGACCCAACCGGACGGGGAGCTGTTTTTT.

This chain uses TRBV12-3 or TRBV12-4 with TRBJ2-3, with 13 bases fitting TRBD2. This CDR3 comprises 13 residues. V lost 10 bases and J lost 6; bases outside the gene matches: 4. CDR3: CANRLAGGDTQYF. The CDR3 coding sequence is TGTGCCAACCGACTAGCGGGAGGTGATACGCAGTATTTT.

The table lists this clonotype with a count of one. The V call is TRBV12-3 or TRBV12-4, the J call TRBJ1-2; 8 positions agree with TRBD1. The CDR3 is made up of 13 amino acids. J lost 7 bases, V lost 3 bases, and 4 bases had no gene match. The CDR3 loop is CASSFGRGPGYTF. The CDR3, as DNA: TGTGCCAGCAGTTTTGGCAGGGGGCCTGGCTACACCTTC.

V usage is TRBV7-8 and J usage is TRBJ2-5; D uncertain. The J call is uncertain, as TRBJ2-7 better fits the DNA end. Looked up from germline, CDR1 is SGHVS and CDR2 is FQNEAQ. This CDR3 spans 18 amino acids. CDR3 sequence reads: CASSLALMADVLVHEQYF. Here the CDR3 DNA reads TGTGCCAGCAGCTTAGCGCTGATGGCGGACGTCTTGGTCCACGAGCAGTACTTC.

This chain connects TRBV2 to TRBJ1-2, with D maybe TRBD1 (5 bases). Germline V lookup: CDR1 SNHLY, CDR2 FYNNEI. V lost 2 bases, J lost 4 bases, and 23 bases lay in between. This CDR3 has 18 amino acids. In DNA, the CDR3 is TGTGCCAGCAGTGAAACAGTGGTGGGGGACTCACTTAGCTATGGCTACACCTTC. It yields the protein CASSETVVGDSLSYGYTF.

The chain combines TRBV10-3 with TRBJ2-7; 8 positions match TRBD1. There are 14 residues in the CDR3. V dropped 10 bases and J dropped 0; count of bases not matched to a gene: 8. Germline-derived CDR1 and CDR2 are ENHRY and SYGVKD. CDR3 residues: CASDTGGPSYEQYF. For the CDR3, the DNA is TGTGCCAGCGATACAGGGGGTCCCTCCTACGAGCAGTACTTC.

The V and J genes are TRBV15 and TRBJ2-3; a possible D gene is TRBD1 (5 bases). Per the germline V gene, CDR1 is LNHNV and CDR2 is YYDKDF (reference sequence). This CDR3 spans 17 amino acids. Trimming cost V 1 base and J 6 bases, with 20 bases left between them. CDR3 region: CATSRARAGSSSDTQYF. CDR3 DNA sequence: TGTGCCACCAGCAGAGCAAGGGCAGGGTCGTCCTCCGATACGCAGTATTTT.

This clonotype was recorded a few times. The J gene is TRBJ2-7, the V gene TRBV29-1; tentative D call: TRBD1 (5 bases). Germline values: CDR1 SQVTM, CDR2 ANQGSEA. V dropped 6 bases and J dropped 6 bases, with 21 bases sitting between them. CDR3 length: 14 residues. The CDR3 DNA is TGCAGCGTCCGTCGACAGTGGGCGGAGTCCGAGCAGTACTTC. It specifies CSVRRQWAESEQYF.

The rearrangement links TRBV12-3 or TRBV12-4 to TRBJ1-5, with D possibly being TRBD1 (5 bases). The CDR3 has 15 amino acids. Deletions cut 2 bases from V and 4 bases from J, with 12 bases between. The DNA of the CDR3 is TGTGCCAGCAGTTTATGGGGGGTAATAAATCAGCCCCAGCATTTT. As protein: CASSLWGVINQPQHF.

V usage is TRBV28 and J usage is TRBJ1-1; D unresolved. The V gene lost 6 bases and the J gene lost 6 bases, with 14 bases spanning the gap. The CDR3 is made up of 13 amino acids. The germline CDR1 and CDR2 sequences are MDHEN and SYDVKM. CDR3 coding DNA: TGTGCCAGCAGACTTAGTCGGACCCCTGAAGCTTTCTTT. It encodes CASRLSRTPEAFF.

Ten or more counts support this clonotype. The chain joins TRBV6-4 to TRBJ2-3; weak D call: TRBD2 (5 bases). V was trimmed by 0 bases and J by 3 bases, leaving 10 bases between them. There are 15 residues in the CDR3. Germline-derived CDR1 and CDR2 are MRHNA and SNTAGT. The CDR3, as DNA: TGTGCCAGCAGTGACTCGCATGGCGGGACAGATACGCAGTATTTT. Protein sequence: CASSDSHGGTDTQYF.

The V call is TRBV30, the J call TRBJ1-1; D unclear. There are 13 residues in the CDR3. Germline lookup yields CDR1 GTSNPN and CDR2 SVGIG (reference sequence). V was pared by 3 bases and J by 8 bases, with 16 bases between. CDR3 loop: CAWSDPTDGEAFF. CDR3 nucleotides: TGTGCCTGGAGCGATCCTACCGACGGCGAAGCTTTCTTT.

This rearrangement joins TRBV7-9 to TRBJ2-1; the match to TRBD2 covers 9 bases. Germline-derived CDR1 and CDR2 are SEHNR and FQNEAQ (reference sequence). There are 15 residues in the CDR3. The J segment lost 3 bases and the V segment lost 1 base, leaving 1 base of the junction unmatched. The CDR3 loop reads CASSLGGRVYNEQFF. DNA for the CDR3: TGTGCCAGCAGCTTAGGCGGGAGGGTCTACAATGAGCAGTTCTTC.

This clonotype was observed a few times. V gene TRBV5-1 combines with J gene TRBJ2-1; 14 bases align to TRBD2. The CDR3 has 17 amino acids. Trimming took 3 bases from V and 6 from J; bases not matched to a gene: 8. The germline V gene encodes CDR1 SGHRS and CDR2 YFSETQ. Here the CDR3 reads CASSSRLAGGPGNEQFF. The CDR3 bases are TGCGCCAGCAGCTCTCGACTAGCGGGAGGGCCGGGCAATGAGCAGTTCTTC.

The CDR3 sequence is CASSPTGVSDEQFF. The CDR3 nucleotides read TGTGCCAGCAGTCCTACAGGGGTGAGCGATGAGCAGTTCTTC. The chain combines TRBV12-3 or TRBV12-4 with TRBJ2-1; 7 nucleotides match TRBD1. Trimming at V came to 5 bases and at J to 8 bases, leaving 9 bases not matched to a gene. The CDR3 runs 14 residues.